These 32 T cell receptor beta chains came from one sample sequenced in a study of a mutant IDH1 vaccine in newly diagnosed glioma. Antigen specificity for these receptors is unknown. This table comes from immunoSEQ multiplex PCR, and its TCRdb copy is limited to in-frame clones, with some not included. The table shows roughly 50,000 clones, with around four fifths occurring only once. Time point described: week 35, safety follow-up. A single vaccine dose contained 300 ug of mutant IDH1 20-mer peptide, and topical imiquimod was used with it. The specimen comprised PBMCs, sampled from a glioma patient whose treatment included an IDH1 peptide vaccine. Receptors were obtained from a man between 35 and 55 years old with glioma.

The chain is built from TRBV11-2 and TRBJ1-6, with D uncertain. The CDR3 spans 16 residues. V dropped 1 base and J dropped 10 bases, with 17 bases sitting between them. Germline V CDR1 and CDR2: SGHAT, FQNNGV. The CDR3 bases are TGTGCCAGCAGCTTAGGCCGCCCAGATATAAGGTCACCCCTCCACTTT. Translation gives CASSLGRPDIRSPLHF.

This clone was seen a handful of times. The genes are TRBV2 and TRBJ1-2; 8 bases line up with TRBD1. Germline lookup yields CDR1 SNHLY and CDR2 FYNNEI. This CDR3 region has 13 residues. Losses at the gene ends were 5 bases for V and 3 bases for J; bases not matched to a gene: 2. The DNA of the CDR3 is TGTGCCAGCAGTTCACAGGGGGACTATGGCTACACCTTC. Encoded protein: CASSSQGDYGYTF.

The CDR3 DNA sequence: TGTGCCAGCACGTACTACGAGCAGTACTTC. Translation gives CASTYYEQYF. The chain links TRBV2 to TRBJ2-7, with D hard to call. Trimming shortened V by 7 bases and J by 3 bases, and 4 bases separated the two germline ends. The CDR3 covers 10 residues. The germline V gene has CDR1 SNHLY and CDR2 FYNNEI. Together with reference TRBV2 and TRBJ2-7, the CDR3 gives the full variable domain: EPEVTQTPSHQVTQMGQEVILRCVPISNHLYFYWYRQILGQKVEFLVSFYNNEISEKSEIFDDQFSVERPDGSNFTLKIRSTKLEDSAMYFCASTYYEQYFGPGTRLTVT.

This clone came up a few times. The rearrangement joins TRBV30 to TRBJ1-1, with no clear D. Trimming stripped 8 bases from V and 1 base from J, with 11 bases between. The CDR3 consists of 12 residues. Looked up from germline, CDR1 is GTSNPN and CDR2 is SVGIG (reference sequence). The CDR3 reads CARLRGNTEAFF. The CDR3 DNA sequence: TGTGCCCGCCTCCGGGGGAACACTGAAGCTTTCTTT.

V is TRBV5-8 and J is TRBJ1-6, with 12 bases that match TRBD1. The CDR3 runs to 17 residues. Trimming cost V 4 bases and J 9 bases; bases outside gene matches: 11. The germline V gene encodes CDR1 SGHTS and CDR2 YDEGEE. The CDR3 sequence is CASSTWTGQGASSPLHF. DNA of the CDR3: TGTGCCAGCAGCACGTGGACGGGACAGGGGGCTTCTTCACCCCTCCACTTT.

CDR3: CASSRQALQETQYF. Written as DNA, the CDR3 is TGCGCCAGCAGCCGACAGGCTCTTCAAGAGACCCAGTACTTC. The V call is TRBV4-1, the J call TRBJ2-5; perhaps TRBD1 as D (6 bases). There are 14 residues in the CDR3. CDR1 MGHRA and CDR2 YSYEKL come from the germline V gene. The V end was cut by 4 bases, the J end by 2 bases, with 11 bases between.

The genes are TRBV5-6 and TRBJ1-3; D possibly corresponds to TRBD1 (6 bases). The V end lost 4 bases, the J end lost 3 bases, and 20 bases lay between the germline ends. The germline gives CDR1 SGHDT, CDR2 YYEEEE. There are 17 residues in the CDR3. For the CDR3, the DNA is TGTGCCAGCAGCAGACAGGTTAGGAAACGCTATGGAAACACCATATATTTT. Translating gives CASSRQVRKRYGNTIYF.

This clone was observed once. The chain joins TRBV10-1 to TRBJ2-3; 12 nucleotides match TRBD2. This CDR3 region has 15 residues. Germline loops: CDR1 WNHNN, CDR2 SYGVQD (reference sequence). V shed 3 bases, J shed 8 bases, and the junction held 6 bases outside the gene matches. The CDR3: CASSDPLAGGTTQYF. The CDR3 DNA follows: TGCGCCAGCAGTGACCCACTAGCGGGGGGTACTACGCAGTATTTT.

This sequence joins TRBV7-2 and TRBJ1-2, with 9 positions matching TRBD1. Germline V gene data show CDR1 as SGHTA and CDR2 as FQGNSA. This CDR3 has 16 amino acids. The V gene end was trimmed by 5 bases and the J gene end by 8 bases; junction bases not matched to a gene: 15. CDR3 region: CASSQTGTGLLRGYTF. The CDR3 nucleotides are TGTGCCAGCAGCCAAACCGGGACAGGGTTGTTGCGGGGCTACACCTTC.

This clone was detected only once. The gene calls are TRBV11-2 and TRBJ2-5; D not certain. Trimming took off 2 bases at V and 5 bases at J, with 3 bases between the two ends. Per germline, CDR1 SGHAT and CDR2 FQNNGV. The length of the CDR3 is 11 residues. Here the CDR3 DNA reads TGTGCCAGCAGCTTATCGGAGACCCAGTACTTC. Protein product: CASSLSETQYF.

The V and J genes are TRBV2 and TRBJ2-7, with D possibly TRBD2 on 6 matching bases. The V end lost 4 bases, the J end lost 0 bases, and 10 bases lay between the germline ends. There are 14 residues in the CDR3. The germline V gene has CDR1 SNHLY and CDR2 FYNNEI. The CDR3 sequence is CASSARGVSYEQYF. CDR3 nucleotide sequence: TGTGCCAGCAGTGCGCGCGGGGTCTCCTACGAGCAGTACTTC.

J is TRBJ2-1 and V is TRBV2, with 7 positions matching TRBD2. The CDR3 length is 15 residues. Trimming took 7 bases from V and 5 from J; bases not matched to a gene: 11. The V gene's germline CDR1 is SNHLY and CDR2 FYNNEI. The CDR3 loop is CASTASGGGDNEQFF. The CDR3 nucleotides are TGTGCCAGCACCGCTAGCGGTGGTGGGGACAATGAGCAGTTCTTC.

The chain combines TRBV7-6 with TRBJ1-1; 9 bases fit TRBD1. This CDR3 spans 14 amino acids. Per the germline V gene, CDR1 is SGHVS and CDR2 is FNYEAQ. V lost 5 bases and J lost 0; bases outside the gene matches: 1. CDR3 sequence (DNA): TGTGCCAGCAGCGACAGGGGGATGAACACTGAAGCTTTCTTT. This sequence encodes CASSDRGMNTEAFF. Filled out from reference TRBV7-6 and TRBJ1-1, the complete variable domain reads GAGVSQSPRYKVTKRGQDVALRCDPISGHVSLYWYRQALGQGPEFLTYFNYEAQQDKSGLPNDRFSAERPEGSISTLTIQRTEQRDSAMYRCASSDRGMNTEAFFGQGTRLTVV.

The V gene is TRBV19, the J gene TRBJ1-1; D is uncertain. The V end lost 4 bases, the J end lost 0 bases, and 15 bases lay between the germline ends. CDR3 length: 16 amino acids. Germline V gene sequence: CDR1 LNHDA, CDR2 SQIVND (reference sequence). In DNA, the CDR3 is TGTGCCAGTAGTACACCCCGGGCGGGTATGAACACTGAAGCTTTCTTT. This encodes CASSTPRAGMNTEAFF.

V is TRBV19 and J is TRBJ2-5; D is possibly TRBD1 (6 bases). Trimming stripped 5 bases from V and 4 bases from J, with 11 bases between. The germline gives CDR1 LNHDA, CDR2 SQIVND (reference sequence). The CDR3 extends over 13 amino acids. The CDR3 sequence is CASSRDNRETQYF. The DNA of the CDR3 is TGTGCCAGTAGTCGGGACAACCGAGAGACCCAGTACTTC. The complete variable domain, with remaining parts taken from reference TRBV19 and TRBJ2-5, reads DGGITQSPKYLFRKEGQNVTLSCEQNLNHDAMYWYRQDPGQGLRLIYYSQIVNDFQKGDIAEGYSVSREKKESFPLTVTSAQKNPTAFYLCASSRDNRETQYFGPGTRLLVL.

The CDR3 coding sequence is TGCGCCAGCAGCTGGGGGCGGGCCGCGCGAGAGGACGAGCAGTACTTC. It codes for CASSWGRAAREDEQYF. This chain links TRBV5-1 with TRBJ2-7; D may be TRBD1 (6 bases). Trimming took 3 bases from V and 5 from J, leaving 21 bases between them. CDR3 length: 16 residues. The germline CDR1 and CDR2 sequences are SGHRS and YFSETQ.

The chain has TRBV5-6 and TRBJ2-1; weak D call: TRBD2 (6 bases). The CDR3 has 15 residues. The V gene lost 6 bases and the J gene lost 0 bases, with 13 bases spanning the gap. Per the germline V gene, CDR1 is SGHDT and CDR2 is YYEEEE. The CDR3 region has the DNA TGTGCCAGCACGACGGGACTTTTCTCCTACAATGAGCAGTTCTTC. Protein sequence: CASTTGLFSYNEQFF.

The genes are TRBV5-1 and TRBJ1-1, with a tentative D call TRBD1 (6 bases). The ends were cut back, 4 bases at V and 2 bases at J, with 12 bases in the middle. The length of the CDR3 is 14 residues. Looked up from germline, CDR1 is SGHRS and CDR2 is YFSETQ. The CDR3 loop is CASSPGGGNTEAFF. CDR3 nucleotides: TGCGCCAGCAGCCCGGGAGGGGGAAACACTGAAGCTTTCTTT.

This chain joins TRBV6-6 and TRBJ2-5; 9 nucleotides align to TRBD2. The CDR3 is 15 amino acids. V shed 0 bases and J 5 bases; nucleotides not matched to a gene: 4. From germline, CDR1 is MNHNY and CDR2 SVGAGI (reference sequence). The CDR3 here is CASSYSGTSWETQYF. CDR3 nucleotides: TGTGCCAGCAGTTACTCGGGGACTAGCTGGGAGACCCAGTACTTC.

The V call is TRBV6-5, the J call TRBJ2-1; maybe TRBD2 (6 bases). CDR1 MNHEY and CDR2 SVGAGI come from the germline V gene. This CDR3 contains 13 residues. V was clipped by 6 bases and J by 8 bases, with 14 bases between them. CDR3 loop: CASRRGSVDEQFF. The CDR3 DNA is TGTGCCAGCAGGCGGGGCTCAGTGGATGAGCAGTTCTTC.

The chain is built from TRBV5-1 and TRBJ2-5, with D unclear. The germline V and J ends were trimmed by 7 bases and 5 bases, with 9 bases remaining between them. The CDR3 length is 11 residues. CDR1 and CDR2 (germline): SGHRS, YFSETQ. The CDR3 loop is CASRSQETQYF. The CDR3 DNA is TGCGCCAGCCGCAGCCAGGAGACCCAGTACTTC.

This clone showed up just once. The CDR3 here is CASSRTGGSNSPLHF. The CDR3 DNA reads as TGTGCCAGCAGCCGGACAGGGGGTAGTAATTCACCCCTCCACTTT. The chain is built from TRBV5-4 and TRBJ1-6; 10 nucleotides agree with TRBD1. Trimming cost V 4 bases and J 6 bases; bases outside gene matches: 4. The CDR3 spans 15 residues. CDR1 and CDR2 (germline): SGHNT, YYREEE (reference sequence).

The J gene is TRBJ2-5, the V gene TRBV6-1; 8 positions agree with TRBD2. CDR1 and CDR2 from the germline V gene are MNHNS and SASEGT. V gave up 1 base and J gave up 5 bases; unmatched junction bases: 6. The CDR3 is made up of 15 amino acids. The CDR3, as DNA: TGTGCCAGCAGTGAAGACCCGGGGGGGCGGGAGACCCAGTACTTC. Encoded protein: CASSEDPGGRETQYF.

The chain couples TRBV15 to TRBJ1-5, with a possible D match to TRBD1 (6 bases). CDR3 length: 16 amino acids. The V end was cut by 3 bases, the J end by 4 bases, with 16 bases between. In germline, CDR1 is LNHNV, CDR2 YYDKDF (reference sequence). CDR3 DNA sequence: TGTGCCACCAGCAGGGGTCGGGGTCAGGGGAATCAGCCCCAGCATTTT. It translates to CATSRGRGQGNQPQHF.

The chain combines TRBV4-2 with TRBJ2-3, with 11 bases lining up with TRBD2. The CDR3 length is 22 residues. V gave up 3 bases and J gave up 0 bases; unmatched junction bases: 20. The germline V gene encodes CDR1 LGHNA and CDR2 YNFKEQ. The chain's CDR3 is CASSHLYAPTSGGATSTDTQYF. CDR3 sequence (DNA): TGTGCCAGCAGCCATCTCTATGCCCCTACTAGCGGGGGTGCGACTAGCACAGATACGCAGTATTTT.

The chain carries TRBV5-1 and TRBJ2-1; D is unclear. Germline V gives CDR1 SGHRS, CDR2 YFSETQ. Trimming stripped 0 bases from V and 4 bases from J, with 14 bases between. The CDR3 covers 16 residues. CDR3 sequence reads: CASSLDPNPEYNEQFF. CDR3 DNA sequence: TGCGCCAGCAGCTTGGACCCGAACCCAGAGTACAATGAGCAGTTCTTC.

The J gene is TRBJ1-1, the V gene TRBV6-5; D is possibly TRBD1 (5 bases). V lost 6 bases to trimming and J lost 4 bases, with 12 bases between them. This CDR3 has 13 residues. Germline loops: CDR1 MNHEY, CDR2 SVGAGI. The CDR3 region has the DNA TGTGCCAGCAGCCGGACCGGGGGCACTGAAGCTTTCTTT. Translating gives CASSRTGGTEAFF.

The CDR3: CSVAPLDRLSENEQYF. CDR3 nucleotide sequence: TGCAGCGTTGCCCCCCTAGACAGGTTGTCGGAAAACGAGCAGTACTTC. This rearrangement joins TRBV29-1 to TRBJ2-7; perhaps TRBD1 as D (6 bases). Germline loops: CDR1 SQVTM, CDR2 ANQGSEA. CDR3 length equals 16 residues. V lost 4 bases to trimming and J lost 5 bases, with 24 bases between them.

The rearrangement joins TRBV7-9 to TRBJ2-5, with 10 bases fitting TRBD2. CDR3 length equals 15 residues. Germline lookup yields CDR1 SEHNR and CDR2 FQNEAQ (reference sequence). With 5 bases clipped from V and 2 bases from J, the junction kept 5 bases outside the gene matches. CDR3 protein: CASSAGLAVQETQYF. In DNA, the CDR3 is TGTGCCAGCAGCGCTGGACTAGCGGTACAAGAGACCCAGTACTTC.

The J gene is TRBJ2-7, the V gene TRBV9, with TRBD2 identical over 8 bases. Germline CDR1 SGDLS, CDR2 YYNGEE. Germline trimming cut 3 bases from V and 3 bases from J; bases unmatched to any gene: 11. The length of the CDR3 is 16 residues. The CDR3 here is CASSDGGTSGSYEQYF. The CDR3 DNA is TGTGCCAGCAGCGACGGGGGAACTAGCGGAAGCTACGAGCAGTACTTC.

This clone was seen a few times. The rearrangement links TRBV4-1 to TRBJ2-1; 8 bases map to TRBD2. V was clipped by 2 bases and J by 1 base; unmatched bases: 1. CDR3 size: 15 residues. CDR1 is MGHRA, CDR2 YSYEKL, per germline. Here the CDR3 DNA reads TGCGCCAGCAGCCAATTAGCGGGGTCCTACAATGAGCAGTTCTTC. Its translation: CASSQLAGSYNEQFF.

V and J are TRBV13 and TRBJ2-5; 10 nucleotides agree with TRBD1. Trimming removed 5 bases from V and 5 bases from J; junction bases left unmatched: 11. CDR3 length: 16 amino acids. Germline V lookup: CDR1 PRHDT, CDR2 FYEKMQ (reference sequence). The CDR3 loop is CASSRRDRGRGETQYF. The CDR3 DNA reads as TGTGCCAGCAGCAGGCGGGACAGGGGCCGGGGGGAGACCCAGTACTTC.